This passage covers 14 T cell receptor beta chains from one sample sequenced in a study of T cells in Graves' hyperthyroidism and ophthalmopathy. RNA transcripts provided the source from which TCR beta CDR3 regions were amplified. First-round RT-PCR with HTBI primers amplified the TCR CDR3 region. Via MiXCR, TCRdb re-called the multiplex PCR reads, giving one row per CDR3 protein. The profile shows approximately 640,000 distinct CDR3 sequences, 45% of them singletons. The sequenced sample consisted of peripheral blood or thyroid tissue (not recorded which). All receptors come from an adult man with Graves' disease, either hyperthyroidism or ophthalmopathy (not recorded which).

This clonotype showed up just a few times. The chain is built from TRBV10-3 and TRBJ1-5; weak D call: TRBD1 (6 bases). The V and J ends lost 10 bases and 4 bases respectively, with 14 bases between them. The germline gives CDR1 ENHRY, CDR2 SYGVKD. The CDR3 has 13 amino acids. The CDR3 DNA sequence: TGTGCCAGCGAGATTACAGGGAATCAGCCCCAGCATTTT. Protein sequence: CASEITGNQPQHF.

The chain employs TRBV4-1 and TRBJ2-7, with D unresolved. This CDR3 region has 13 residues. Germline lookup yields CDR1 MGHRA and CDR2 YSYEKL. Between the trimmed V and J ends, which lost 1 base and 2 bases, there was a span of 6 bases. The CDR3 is CASSQGITYEQYF. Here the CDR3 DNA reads TGCGCCAGCAGCCAAGGGATAACCTACGAGCAGTACTTC.

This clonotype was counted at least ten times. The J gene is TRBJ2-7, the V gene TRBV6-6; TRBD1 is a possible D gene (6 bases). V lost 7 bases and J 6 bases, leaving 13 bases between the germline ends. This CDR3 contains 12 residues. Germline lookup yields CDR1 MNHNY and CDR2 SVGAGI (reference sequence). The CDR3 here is CASKGVTGEQYF. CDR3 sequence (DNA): TGTGCCAGCAAGGGGGTAACCGGCGAGCAGTACTTC.

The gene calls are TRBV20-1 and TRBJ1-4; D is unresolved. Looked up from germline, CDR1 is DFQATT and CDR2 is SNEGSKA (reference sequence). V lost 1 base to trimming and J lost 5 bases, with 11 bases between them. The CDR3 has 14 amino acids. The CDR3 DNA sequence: TGCAGTGCTAGAGTCCCAGGCGGAAATGAAAAACTGTTTTTT. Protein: CSARVPGGNEKLFF.

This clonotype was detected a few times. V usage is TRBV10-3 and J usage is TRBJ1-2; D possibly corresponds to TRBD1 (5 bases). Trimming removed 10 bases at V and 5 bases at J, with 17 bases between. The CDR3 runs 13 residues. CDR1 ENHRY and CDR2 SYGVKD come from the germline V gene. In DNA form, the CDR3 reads TGTGCCAGCACTGAGGGCAGGGCTTATGGCTACACCTTC. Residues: CASTEGRAYGYTF.

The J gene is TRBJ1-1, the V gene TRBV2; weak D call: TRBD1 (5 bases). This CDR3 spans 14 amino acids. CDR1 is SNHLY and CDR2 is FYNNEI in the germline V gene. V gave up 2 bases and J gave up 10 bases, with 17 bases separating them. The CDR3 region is CASSESPQGFRAFF. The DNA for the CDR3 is TGTGCCAGCAGTGAATCCCCGCAGGGTTTTAGAGCTTTCTTT.

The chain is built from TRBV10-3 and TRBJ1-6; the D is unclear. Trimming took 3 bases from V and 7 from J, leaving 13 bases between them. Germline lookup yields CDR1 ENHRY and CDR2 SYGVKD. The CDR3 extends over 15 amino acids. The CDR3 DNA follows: TGTGCCATCAGTGAATGGAGGGTGGAGAATTCACCCCTCCACTTT. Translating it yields CAISEWRVENSPLHF.

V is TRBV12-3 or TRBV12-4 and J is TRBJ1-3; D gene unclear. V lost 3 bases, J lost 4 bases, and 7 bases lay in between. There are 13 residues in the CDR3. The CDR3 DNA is TGTGCCAGCAGTTTTCTCAGGGGAAACACCATATATTTT. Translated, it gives CASSFLRGNTIYF.

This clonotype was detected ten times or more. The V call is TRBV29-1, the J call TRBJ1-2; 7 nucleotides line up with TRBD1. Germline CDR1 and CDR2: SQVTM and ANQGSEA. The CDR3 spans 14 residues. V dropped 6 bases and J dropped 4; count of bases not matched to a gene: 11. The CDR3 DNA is TGCAGCGTAACGGGGACAGAGAGTTCCTATGGCTACACCTTC. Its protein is CSVTGTESSYGYTF.

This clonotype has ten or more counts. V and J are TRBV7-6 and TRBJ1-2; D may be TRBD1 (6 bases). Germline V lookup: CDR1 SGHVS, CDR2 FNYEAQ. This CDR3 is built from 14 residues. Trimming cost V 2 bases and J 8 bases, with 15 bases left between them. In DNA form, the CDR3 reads TGTGCCAGCAGCTTACTGCAGGGGCAGGGCGGCTACACCTTC. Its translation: CASSLLQGQGGYTF.

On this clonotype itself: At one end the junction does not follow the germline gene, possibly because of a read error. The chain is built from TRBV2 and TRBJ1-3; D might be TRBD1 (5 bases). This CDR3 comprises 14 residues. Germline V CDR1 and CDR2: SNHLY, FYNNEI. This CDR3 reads CASSLGELGNPIYF. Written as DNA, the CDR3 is TGTGCCAGCAGTTTGGGGGAGCTGGGAAACCCCATATATTTT.

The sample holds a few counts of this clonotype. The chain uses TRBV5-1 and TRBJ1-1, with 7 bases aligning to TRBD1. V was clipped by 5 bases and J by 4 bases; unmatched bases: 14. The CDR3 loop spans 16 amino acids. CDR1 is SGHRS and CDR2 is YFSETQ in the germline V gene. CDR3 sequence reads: CASRVTGIGQVTEAFF. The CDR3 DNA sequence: TGCGCCAGCAGAGTGACAGGGATCGGTCAGGTCACTGAAGCTTTCTTT.

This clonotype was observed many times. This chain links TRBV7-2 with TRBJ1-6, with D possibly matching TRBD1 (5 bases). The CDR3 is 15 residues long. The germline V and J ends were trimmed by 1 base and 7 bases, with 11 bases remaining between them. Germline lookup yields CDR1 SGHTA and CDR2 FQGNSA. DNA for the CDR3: TGTGCCAGCAGCTTAGTTCGGGGGGGGAATTCACCCCTCCACTTT. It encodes CASSLVRGGNSPLHF.

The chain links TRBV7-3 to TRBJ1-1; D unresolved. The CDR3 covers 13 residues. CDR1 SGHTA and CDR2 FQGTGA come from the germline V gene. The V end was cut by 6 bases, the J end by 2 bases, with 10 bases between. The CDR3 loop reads CASSLYVNTEAFF. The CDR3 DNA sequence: TGTGCCAGCAGTTTGTACGTCAACACTGAAGCTTTCTTT.